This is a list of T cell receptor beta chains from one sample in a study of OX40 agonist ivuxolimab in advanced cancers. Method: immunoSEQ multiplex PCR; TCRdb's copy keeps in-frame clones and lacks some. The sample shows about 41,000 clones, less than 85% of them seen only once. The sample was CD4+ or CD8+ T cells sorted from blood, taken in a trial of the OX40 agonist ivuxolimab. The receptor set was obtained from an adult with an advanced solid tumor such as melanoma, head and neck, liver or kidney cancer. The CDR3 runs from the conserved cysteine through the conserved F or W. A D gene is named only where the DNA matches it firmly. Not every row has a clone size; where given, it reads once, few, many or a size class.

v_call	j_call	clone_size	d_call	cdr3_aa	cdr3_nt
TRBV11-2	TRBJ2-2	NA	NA	CASSLLRGPGELFF	TGTGCCAGCAGCTTATTGCGGGGCCCCGGGGAGCTGTTTTTT
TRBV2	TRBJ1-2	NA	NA	CASSTRGVYGYTF	TGTGCCAGCAGTACCAGGGGTGTCTATGGCTACACCTTC
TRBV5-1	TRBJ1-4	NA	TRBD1	CASSQGQGARNEKLFF	TGCGCCAGCAGCCAGGGACAGGGGGCCCGTAATGAAAAACTGTTTTTT
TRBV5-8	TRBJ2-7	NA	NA	CASSLGHRDEQYF	TGTGCCAGCAGCTTGGGACACAGGGACGAGCAGTACTTC
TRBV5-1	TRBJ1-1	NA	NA	CASSLESKGGAFF	TGCGCCAGCAGCTTGGAAAGTAAGGGTGGCGCTTTCTTT
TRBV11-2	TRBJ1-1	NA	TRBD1	CASSLGTGESTEAFF	TGTGCCAGCAGCTTAGGGACAGGGGAGAGCACTGAAGCTTTCTTT
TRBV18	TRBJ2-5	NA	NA	CASSPQEALQETQYF	TGTGCCAGCTCACCTCAGGAGGCTTTACAAGAGACCCAGTACTTC
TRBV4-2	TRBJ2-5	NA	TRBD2	CASSPWGSSGQETQYF	TGTGCCAGCAGCCCCTGGGGGTCTAGCGGACAAGAGACCCAGTACTTC
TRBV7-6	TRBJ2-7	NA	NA	CASSLDPGPYEQYF	TGTGCCAGCAGCTTAGATCCCGGACCCTACGAGCAGTACTTC
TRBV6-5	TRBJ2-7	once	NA	CASSKIPPDYEQYF	TGTGCCAGCAGTAAAATACCCCCAGACTACGAGCAGTACTTC
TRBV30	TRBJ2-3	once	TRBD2	CAWSVTSGADTQYF	TGTGCCTGGAGTGTGACTAGCGGGGCAGATACGCAGTATTTT
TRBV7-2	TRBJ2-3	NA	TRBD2	CASSPDSGRTDTQYF	TGTGCCAGCAGCCCGGATAGCGGGAGGACAGATACGCAGTATTTT
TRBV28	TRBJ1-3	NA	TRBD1	CASSAGQGGGGNTIYF	TGTGCCAGCAGTGCCGGGCAGGGGGGTGGTGGAAACACCATATATTTT
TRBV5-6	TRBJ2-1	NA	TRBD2	CASNALAGGDYNEQFF	TGTGCCAGCAACGCATTAGCGGGAGGGGATTACAATGAGCAGTTCTTC
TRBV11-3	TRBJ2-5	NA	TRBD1	CASSLGQGDQETQYF	TGTGCCAGCAGCTTAGGACAGGGGGACCAAGAGACCCAGTACTTC
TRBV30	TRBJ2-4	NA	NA	CAWSVSGAKNIQYF	TGTGCCTGGAGTGTTTCGGGGGCCAAAAACATTCAGTACTTC
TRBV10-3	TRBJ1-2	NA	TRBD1	CAISESGGTASYGYTF	TGTGCCATCAGTGAGTCGGGGGGGACAGCTTCCTATGGCTACACCTTC
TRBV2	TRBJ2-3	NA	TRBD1	CASRGGTGANTQYF	TGTGCCAGCAGGGGGGGGACAGGGGCGAATACGCAGTATTTT
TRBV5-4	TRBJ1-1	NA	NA	CASSAGEMNTEAFF	TGTGCCAGCAGTGCAGGGGAGATGAACACTGAAGCTTTCTTT
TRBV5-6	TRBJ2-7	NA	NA	CASSLGQALGREQYF	TGTGCCAGCAGCTTGGGGCAGGCCCTCGGGCGGGAGCAGTACTTC
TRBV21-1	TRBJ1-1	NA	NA	CASFRQSTEAFF	TGTGCCAGCTTCAGACAGAGCACTGAAGCTTTCTTT
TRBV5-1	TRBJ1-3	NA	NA	CASSSGRVAGNTIYF	TGCGCCAGCAGCTCAGGCCGGGTAGCTGGAAACACCATATATTTT
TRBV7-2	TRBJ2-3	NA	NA	CASSPRRADTQYF	TGTGCCAGCAGCCCACGGAGGGCAGATACGCAGTATTTT
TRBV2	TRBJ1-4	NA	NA	CASRVNNEKLFF	TGTGCCAGCAGGGTCAATAATGAAAAACTGTTTTTT
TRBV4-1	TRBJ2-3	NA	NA	CASSQDSRVADTQYF	TGCGCCAGCAGCCAAGATAGCCGGGTGGCAGATACGCAGTATTTT
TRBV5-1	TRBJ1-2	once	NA	CASSLGQGLGRYGYTF	TGCGCCAGCAGCTTGGGCCAGGGATTGGGGCGCTATGGCTACACCTTC
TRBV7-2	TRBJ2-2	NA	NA	CASTLGGTNTGELFF	TGTGCCAGCACCTTAGGGGGGACGAACACCGGGGAGCTGTTTTTT